The TCR beta chain under discussion was sequenced for a study of blood T cells in healthy people across ages. It was with a sample-barcoded 5' primer and a J-beta primer mix that a second PCR of roughly 7 to 11 cycles was run. Unique molecular identifiers of 12 random nucleotides labeled each cDNA. Each CDR3 protein is one row after TCRdb ran MiXCR on the 5' RACE reads. The sample has about 1.4 million distinct CDR3 sequences, almost 60% seen once. V was trimmed by 6 bases and J by 1 base, leaving 6 bases between them. The CDR3 consists of 11 residues. From germline, CDR1 is DFQATT and CDR2 SNEGSKA (reference sequence).

The TCR sequence derives from a man between 18 and 29 years old in good health. The source material was blood. The chain has TRBV20-1 and TRBJ2-5; no clear D. The CDR3 region is CSAEPQETQYF. CDR3 in DNA: TGCAGTGCGGAGCCCCAAGAGACCCAGTACTTC.